Detailed here is one T cell receptor beta chain. The antigen is unknown. The data belong to a study of CXCR3-negative and CXCR3-positive naive CD8 T cells. Notes on the study in general: The authors found comparable surface CD5 between naive subsets and inferred TCR strength from TRB CDR3 properties. TRBV-TRBJ usage was alike in naive CXCR3-negative and CXCR3-positive cells but differed in memory cells. Comparison of naive cells showed more hydrophobic TRB CDR3s in CXCR3-positive than in CXCR3-negative naive cells.

TRB cDNA libraries were made by UMI-labeled 5' RACE. Each CDR3 protein gets one entry in TCRdb, which reprocessed the 5' RACE reads and gives no DNA. In total, the table holds over 95,000 distinct CDR3 sequences. Sorting was done in triplicate for each CD8+ T cell subset (300,000 cells each). CD45RO-CCR7+CD27+CD95- marked naive CD8+ T cells. The sample taken for sequencing was naive CXCR3+ CD8+ T cells from blood. Subset meaning: CD45RO-CCR7+CD27+CD95- naive CD8+ T cells expressing CXCR3 (TNR3+). The sequence came from a human donor in good health. Some clones in this sample may be carry-over from other donors' samples.

The CDR3 spells CASQQLLNQPQHF. The J gene is TRBJ1-5, the V gene TRBV28. Germline V gives CDR1 MDHEN, CDR2 SYDVKM. The CDR3 has 13 amino acids.